Given below is one T cell receptor beta chain in context. This sample was taken from a study of identical twins. Germline V gene sequence: CDR1 SGHDT, CDR2 YYEEEE. V dropped 3 bases and J dropped 6; count of bases not matched to a gene: 10. The CDR3 is 15 amino acids. MiXCR, applied by TCRdb to the 5' RACE reads, yields one record per CDR3 protein. This sample yields roughly 190,000 distinct CDR3 sequences, of which 15% are seen a single time; 35% to 45% belongs to the top ten. The sample also formed part of further work on T cells expressing NK-cell markers. That work states: As a fraction of CD8+ T cells, dominant NKG2C+ clonotypes reached roughly 1.0-7.5% in 5 or 6 donors. In a handful of donors, dominant clonotypes made up about 25-60.1% of CD3+CD56-NKG2C+ cells.

The clonotype was recovered from a woman in her late teens or twenties in good health. The chain joins TRBV5-6 to TRBJ2-3; 7 nucleotides align to TRBD2. The sequencing input was CD8+ T cells sorted from blood. The CDR3 spells CASSYSGREADTQYF. DNA for the CDR3: TGTGCCAGCAGCTATTCGGGTCGGGAGGCCGATACGCAGTATTTT.